These 28 T cell receptor beta chains were sequenced from one sample in a study of CD8 T cells in Susac syndrome. RNA amounts of about 0.5 to 1 ug underwent reverse transcription with random hexamers. One entry per CDR3 protein, called by TCRdb with MiXCR from the immunoSEQ multiplex PCR reads. The repertoire consists of 300,000 or so distinct CDR3 sequences, with just over 90% occurring once and the leading ten covering approximately 0.065%. The specimen was CD4+ T cells from PBMCs. The receptor source for this set is a human donor with multiple sclerosis.

This clonotype came up once. The chain uses TRBV7-2 and TRBJ2-5; TRBD2 might be the D (7 bases). V shed 4 bases and J shed 0 bases, with 15 bases lying between them. The germline V gene has CDR1 SGHTA and CDR2 FQGNSA. This CDR3 is 16 amino acids long. The CDR3 protein is CASSSRGPTHQETQYF. The CDR3 bases are TGTGCCAGCAGCTCGCGGGGGCCAACCCACCAAGAGACCCAGTACTTC.

This clonotype has only one observation. V is TRBV18 and J is TRBJ1-3, with D perhaps TRBD1 (5 bases). V was clipped by 6 bases and J by 6 bases, with 15 bases between them. This CDR3 has 14 residues. CDR1 and CDR2 from the germline V gene are KGHSH and LQKENI. CDR3 amino acids: CASSVGRTLNTIYF. CDR3 nucleotides: TGTGCCAGCTCCGTGGGACGGACGCTAAACACCATATATTTT.

In its sample, this clonotype was seen once. The rearrangement uses TRBV5-1 and TRBJ2-7; D possibly corresponds to TRBD1 (5 bases). Germline CDR1 reads SGHRS; CDR2 reads YFSETQ. This CDR3 region has 13 residues. V was shortened by 6 bases and J by 2 bases, with 12 bases between the two germline ends. For the CDR3, the DNA is TGCGCCAGCAAGCAGGGCACTACCTACGAGCAGTACTTC. It specifies CASKQGTTYEQYF.

V and J are TRBV11-3 and TRBJ2-3; no definite D call. V lost 3 bases, J lost 6 bases, and 13 bases lay in between. Per the germline V gene, CDR1 is SGHNT and CDR2 is YENEEA. The CDR3 totals 14 residues. CDR3: CASSFLGPSDTQYF. In DNA form, the CDR3 reads TGTGCCAGCAGCTTCCTTGGACCTTCGGATACGCAGTATTTT.

Here the CDR3 reads CASSQRTSGGSDTQYF. For the CDR3, the DNA is TGTGCCAGCAGCCAGAGGACTAGCGGGGGTTCAGATACGCAGTATTTT. The chain joins TRBV4-2 to TRBJ2-3; TRBD2 matches at 13 bases. CDR1 LGHNA and CDR2 YNFKEQ come from the germline V gene. V was pared by 3 bases and J by 4 bases, with 4 bases of the junction left unmatched. The CDR3 covers 16 residues.

CDR3 in DNA: TGCAGCGTTGGTCGTCCGGTGGCAGATACGCAGTATTTT. Translation gives CSVGRPVADTQYF. This rearrangement joins TRBV29-1 to TRBJ2-3; the D is unclear. Germline CDR1 is SQVTM and CDR2 is ANQGSEA. The CDR3 is 13 residues long. V lost 4 bases and J lost 4, with 12 bases in between.

In this sample, this clonotype turned up a few times. J is TRBJ1-4 and V is TRBV6-6; perhaps TRBD1 as D (5 bases). The CDR3 totals 15 residues. The germline V and J ends were trimmed by 0 bases and 8 bases, with 13 bases remaining between them. The germline gives CDR1 MNHNY, CDR2 SVGAGI (reference sequence). CDR3 nucleotide sequence: TGTGCCAGCAGTTACTCGAACCAGGGAATCGAAAAACTGTTTTTT. Its protein is CASSYSNQGIEKLFF.

The chain combines TRBV29-1 with TRBJ1-1; D not resolved. The germline gives CDR1 SQVTM, CDR2 ANQGSEA. V was cut by 4 bases and J by 1 base, with 7 bases left in between. The CDR3 spans 12 residues. CDR3 protein: CSVGSGNTEAFF. The CDR3 nucleotides read TGCAGCGTTGGATCGGGGAACACTGAAGCTTTCTTT.

The chain links TRBV21-1 to TRBJ2-4; the table's TRBD2 call for D was not verified on the DNA. TRBV21-1 has pseudogene status. The CDR3 has 17 residues. This CDR3 is CATLQEKKTLAKNIQYF. Written as DNA, the CDR3 is TGTGCCACCCTCCAGGAGAAGAAGACCCTAGCCAAAAACATTCAGTACTTC.

The chain is built from TRBV6-5 and TRBJ2-7; 7 positions match TRBD1. CDR1 is MNHEY and CDR2 is SVGAGI in the germline V gene. With V trimmed by 6 bases and J by 2 bases, 4 bases remained unmatched. The CDR3 spans 13 residues. The CDR3 spells CASSRDSAYEQYF. The CDR3 coding sequence is TGTGCCAGCAGCCGGGACAGCGCCTACGAGCAGTACTTC.

The gene calls are TRBV7-8 and TRBJ2-3; 11 positions match TRBD2. This CDR3 contains 15 residues. Germline CDR1 is SGHVS and CDR2 is FQNEAQ. With 5 bases clipped from V and 8 bases from J, the junction kept 9 bases outside the gene matches. The CDR3 bases are TGTGCCAGCAGCCAAACTAGCGGGGGCTATGCTACGCAGTATTTT. As protein: CASSQTSGGYATQYF.

This clonotype was seen once. This rearrangement joins TRBV7-2 to TRBJ1-1; no reliable D call. V shed 5 bases and J shed 10 bases, with 14 bases lying between them. Germline CDR1 reads SGHTA; CDR2 reads FQGNSA. The CDR3 extends over 12 amino acids. CDR3 sequence (DNA): TGTGCCAGCAGCCCTAGGGTGTGGGGAGCTTTCTTT. This translates into CASSPRVWGAFF. The entire variable domain, with the rest obtained from reference TRBV7-2 and TRBJ1-1, is as follows: GAGVSQSPSNKVTEKGKDVELRCDPISGHTALYWYRQSLGQGLEFLIYFQGNSAPDKSGLPSDRFSAERTGGSVSTLTIQRTQQEDSAVYLCASSPRVWGAFFGQGTRLTVV.

The CDR3 protein is CSVQTQNTEAFF. The CDR3 DNA is TGCAGCGTACAGACACAGAACACTGAAGCTTTCTTT. The chain carries TRBV29-1 and TRBJ1-1, with D unclear. Trimming removed 6 bases at V and 1 base at J, with 9 bases between. From germline, CDR1 is SQVTM and CDR2 ANQGSEA. CDR3 length: 12 residues.

This clonotype was found once. V usage is TRBV20-1 and J usage is TRBJ2-7; possibly TRBD2 for D (5 bases). Deletions cut 3 bases from V and 2 bases from J, with 17 bases between. CDR1 is DFQATT and CDR2 is SNEGSKA in the germline V gene (reference sequence). The CDR3 is 15 amino acids. The CDR3 protein is CSASPRGGITYEQYF. The DNA of the CDR3 is TGCAGTGCTAGCCCCCGCGGAGGAATTACCTACGAGCAGTACTTC.

V usage is TRBV5-4 and J usage is TRBJ1-3; D gene ambiguous. The V and J ends lost 2 bases and 0 bases respectively, with 12 bases between them. Germline V gene lookup returns CDR1 SGHNT and CDR2 YYREEE (reference sequence). The length of the CDR3 is 16 residues. DNA of the CDR3: TGTGCCAGCAGCTTAGTCGGTGAGGTCTCTGGAAACACCATATATTTT. Encoded protein: CASSLVGEVSGNTIYF.

This chain joins TRBV19 and TRBJ1-1; TRBD1 agrees at 7 bases. Germline V gene lookup returns CDR1 LNHDA and CDR2 SQIVND (reference sequence). The CDR3 extends over 14 amino acids. Trimming at V came to 5 bases and at J to 6 bases, leaving 9 bases not matched to a gene. CDR3 bases: TGTGCCAGTAGTCCGTCCAGACAGGGAGCTGAAGCTTTCTTT. It yields the protein CASSPSRQGAEAFF.

V and J are TRBV29-1 and TRBJ1-1; 7 nucleotides line up with TRBD1. This CDR3 spans 13 amino acids. Per germline, CDR1 SQVTM and CDR2 ANQGSEA. Germline trimming cut 6 bases from V and 6 bases from J; bases unmatched to any gene: 10. DNA for the CDR3: TGCAGCGTGAGGACAGGCGGGGTCGCTGAAGCTTTCTTT. This gives the protein CSVRTGGVAEAFF.

This chain uses TRBV15 with TRBJ2-3; the D is unclear. The CDR3 sequence is 16 residues long. Germline lookup yields CDR1 LNHNV and CDR2 YYDKDF (reference sequence). Trimming stripped 1 base from V and 1 base from J, with 12 bases between. CDR3 sequence reads: CATSRASPGGTDTQYF. The CDR3 region has the DNA TGTGCCACCAGCAGAGCCTCTCCGGGCGGCACAGATACGCAGTATTTT.

This chain joins TRBV7-2 and TRBJ2-3; 7 bases are shared with TRBD2. The germline gives CDR1 SGHTA, CDR2 FQGNSA. This CDR3 contains 14 residues. V shed 4 bases and J 4 bases; nucleotides not matched to a gene: 5. The CDR3 loop reads CASSSLGRADTQYF. CDR3 sequence (DNA): TGTGCCAGCAGCTCCTTGGGGAGGGCAGATACGCAGTATTTT.

The chain is built from TRBV21-1 and TRBJ2-7; the D call of TRBD1 is as the table states it, not checked on the DNA. TRBV21-1 is noted as a pseudogene. The CDR3 has 14 amino acids. The CDR3 protein is CASSRQGNHYEQYF. The CDR3 coding sequence is TGTGCCAGCAGCAGACAGGGCAACCACTACGAGCAGTACTTC.

V gene TRBV6-1 combines with J gene TRBJ1-1, with D possibly TRBD1 on 5 matching bases. Germline V gives CDR1 MNHNS, CDR2 SASEGT. Trimming shortened V by 1 base and J by 1 base, and 7 bases separated the two germline ends. The CDR3 runs to 14 residues. The CDR3 DNA reads TGTGCCAGCAGTGAAGGACAGAGGAACACTGAAGCTTTCTTT. Protein product: CASSEGQRNTEAFF.

The chain joins TRBV29-1 to TRBJ1-1, with D perhaps TRBD1 (6 bases). Germline V gene data show CDR1 as SQVTM and CDR2 as ANQGSEA. The CDR3 totals 12 residues. Trimming removed 4 bases from V and 6 bases from J, with 12 bases in between. As DNA, the CDR3 is TGCAGCGTTGTCAAGACAGGCGCTGAAGCTTTCTTT. This sequence encodes CSVVKTGAEAFF.

The V call is TRBV6-1, the J call TRBJ1-6; 7 nucleotides agree with TRBD1. The CDR3 covers 13 residues. CDR1 is MNHNS and CDR2 is SASEGT in the germline V gene. With V trimmed by 9 bases and J by 7 bases, 6 bases remained unmatched. CDR3 nucleotides: TGTGCCAGTGCCGACAGGGAAAATTCACCCCTCCACTTT. Protein sequence: CASADRENSPLHF.

The chain has TRBV15 and TRBJ2-7, with TRBD1 as a possible D gene (5 bases). Trimming stripped 8 bases from V and 5 bases from J, with 16 bases between. The CDR3 contains 13 residues. The germline CDR1 and CDR2 sequences are LNHNV and YYDKDF (reference sequence). The CDR3 DNA sequence: TGTGCCACCGCGGATGGCCCCAGGGACGAGCAGTACTTC. Translating it yields CATADGPRDEQYF.

Comment on this clonotype: Germline and junction disagree at one end, which may indicate a read error. This chain uses TRBV7-8 with TRBJ2-2; TRBD2 matches 10 bases. The CDR3 loop spans 16 amino acids. CDR1 SGHVS and CDR2 FQNEAQ come from the germline V gene. CDR3 nucleotide sequence: TGTGCCAGCGGCTTAGTGGGACTAGCGAGGACCGGGGAGCTGTTTTTT. Translated, it gives CASGLVGLARTGELFF.

The genes are TRBV13 and TRBJ1-2; no firm D call. This CDR3 has 14 amino acids. Trimming pared 3 bases from V and 4 bases from J, leaving 12 bases between. Germline-derived CDR1 and CDR2 are PRHDT and FYEKMQ (reference sequence). Here the CDR3 reads CASSLSRNTYGYTF. Here the CDR3 DNA reads TGTGCCAGCAGCTTGAGTCGGAACACCTATGGCTACACCTTC.

The genes are TRBV27 and TRBJ2-7, with a weak D call TRBD1 (6 bases). This CDR3 has 13 amino acids. In germline, CDR1 is MNHEY, CDR2 SMNVEV (reference sequence). V lost 7 bases to trimming and J lost 0 bases, with 10 bases between them. This CDR3 is CASKPRGSYEQYF. The CDR3 DNA reads as TGTGCCAGCAAACCCAGGGGCTCCTACGAGCAGTACTTC.

V is TRBV14 and J is TRBJ2-1, with D possibly being TRBD2 (5 bases). This CDR3 region has 17 residues. Germline V gene lookup returns CDR1 SGHDN and CDR2 FVKESK. Deletions cut 0 bases from V and 8 bases from J, with 20 bases between. DNA of the CDR3: TGTGCCAGCAGCCAAGATCGCCGGGGATTCAGAAGAGATGAGCAGTTCTTC. It specifies CASSQDRRGFRRDEQFF. Variable domain in full (rest from reference TRBV14 and TRBJ2-1): EAGVTQFPSHSVIEKGQTVTLRCDPISGHDNLYWYRRVMGKEIKFLLHFVKESKQDESGMPNNRFLAERTGGTYSTLKVQPAELEDSGVYFCASSQDRRGFRRDEQFFGPGTRLTVL.